This entry describes one T cell receptor (beta chain). The sample comes from a study of blood T cell repertoires in COVID-19. Per the original data handling: Amplification from reference gene primers served as the basis for estimated nucleated cell counts. Profiled with immunoSEQ multiplex PCR; TCRdb holds only in-frame clones, not every one. Clone size and the V and J calls come from that table; the DNA yielded D and trimming. The repertoire consists of around 33,000 clones, with about 81% occurring once and the leading ten covering over 35%. Trimming took off 10 bases at V and 2 bases at J, with 12 bases between the two ends. This CDR3 comprises 12 residues. CDR1 is ENHRY and CDR2 is SYGVKD in the germline V gene.

Sequencing was carried out using peripheral blood. This receptor was obtained from a man older than 75 with acute or convalescent COVID-19. V is TRBV10-3 and J is TRBJ2-7; TRBD1 is a possible D gene (6 bases). Written as DNA, the CDR3 is TGTGCCACGAGGACAGCCGCCTACGAGCAGTACTTC. It specifies CATRTAAYEQYF.